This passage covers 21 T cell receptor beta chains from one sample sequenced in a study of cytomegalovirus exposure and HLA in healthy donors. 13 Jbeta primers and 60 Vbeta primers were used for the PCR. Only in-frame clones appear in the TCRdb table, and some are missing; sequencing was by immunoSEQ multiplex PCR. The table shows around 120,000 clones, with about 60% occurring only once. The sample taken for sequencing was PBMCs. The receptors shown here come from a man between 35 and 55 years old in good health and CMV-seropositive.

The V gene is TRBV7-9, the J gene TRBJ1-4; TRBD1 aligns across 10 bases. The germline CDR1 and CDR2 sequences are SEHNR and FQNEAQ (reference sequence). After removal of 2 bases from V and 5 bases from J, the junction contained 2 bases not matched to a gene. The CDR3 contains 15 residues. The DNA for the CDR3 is TGTGCCAGCAGCTTAACGGGACAGGGGAATGAAAAACTGTTTTTT. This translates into CASSLTGQGNEKLFF.

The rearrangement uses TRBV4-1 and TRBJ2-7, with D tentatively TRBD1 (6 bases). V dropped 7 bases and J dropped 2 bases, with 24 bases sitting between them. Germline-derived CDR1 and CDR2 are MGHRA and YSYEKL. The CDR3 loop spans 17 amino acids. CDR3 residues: CASIHKNTAGDPYEQYF. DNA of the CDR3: TGCGCCAGCATCCATAAGAATACCGCAGGGGATCCCTACGAGCAGTACTTC.

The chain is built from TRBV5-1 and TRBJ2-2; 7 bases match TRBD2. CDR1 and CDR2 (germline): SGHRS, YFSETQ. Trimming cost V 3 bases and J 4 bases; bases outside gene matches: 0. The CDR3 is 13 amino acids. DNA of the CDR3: TGCGCCAGCAGCTGGGGGGGCACCGGGGAGCTGTTTTTT. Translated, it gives CASSWGGTGELFF.

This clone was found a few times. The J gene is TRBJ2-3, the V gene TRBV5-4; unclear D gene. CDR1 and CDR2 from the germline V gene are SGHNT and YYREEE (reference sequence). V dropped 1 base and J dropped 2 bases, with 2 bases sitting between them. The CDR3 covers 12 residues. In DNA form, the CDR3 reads TGTGCCAGCAGCTTGTACACAGATACGCAGTATTTT. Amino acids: CASSLYTDTQYF.

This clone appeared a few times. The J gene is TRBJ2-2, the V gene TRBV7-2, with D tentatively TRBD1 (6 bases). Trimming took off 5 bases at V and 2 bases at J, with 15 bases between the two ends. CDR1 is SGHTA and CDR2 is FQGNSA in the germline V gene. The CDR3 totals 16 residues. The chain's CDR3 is CASSPTGTPNTGELFF. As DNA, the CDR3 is TGTGCCAGCAGCCCAACCGGGACACCTAACACCGGGGAGCTGTTTTTT.

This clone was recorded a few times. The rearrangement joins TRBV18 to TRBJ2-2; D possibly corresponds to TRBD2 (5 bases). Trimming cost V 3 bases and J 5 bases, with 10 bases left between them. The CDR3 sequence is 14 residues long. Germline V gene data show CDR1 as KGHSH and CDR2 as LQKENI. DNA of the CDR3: TGTGCCAGCTCACCTCGGGAAAGGACCGGGGAGCTGTTTTTT. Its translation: CASSPRERTGELFF. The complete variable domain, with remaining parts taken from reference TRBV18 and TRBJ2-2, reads NAGVMQNPRHLVRRRGQEARLRCSPMKGHSHVYWYRQLPEEGLKFMVYLQKENIIDESGMPKERFSAEFPKEGPSILRIQQVVRGDSAAYFCASSPRERTGELFFGEGSRLTVL.

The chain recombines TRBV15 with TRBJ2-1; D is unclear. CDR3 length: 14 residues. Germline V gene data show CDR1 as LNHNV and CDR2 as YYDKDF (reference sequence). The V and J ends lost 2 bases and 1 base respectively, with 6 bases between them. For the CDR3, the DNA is TGTGCCACCAGCAGACCCCTATCCTACAATGAGCAGTTCTTC. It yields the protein CATSRPLSYNEQFF.

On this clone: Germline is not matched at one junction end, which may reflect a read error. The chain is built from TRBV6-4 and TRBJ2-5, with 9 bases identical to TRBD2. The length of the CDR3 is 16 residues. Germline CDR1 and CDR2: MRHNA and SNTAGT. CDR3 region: CARRLSPSGMGETRYF. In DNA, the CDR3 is TGTGCCAGACGCCTTTCCCCTAGCGGGATGGGGGAGACCCGGTACTTC.

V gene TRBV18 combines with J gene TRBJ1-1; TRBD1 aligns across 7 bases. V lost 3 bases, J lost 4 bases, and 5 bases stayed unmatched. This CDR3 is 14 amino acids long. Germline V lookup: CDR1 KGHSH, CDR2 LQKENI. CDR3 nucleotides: TGTGCCAGCTCACCCCCGACAGGGACCACTGAAGCTTTCTTT. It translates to CASSPPTGTTEAFF.

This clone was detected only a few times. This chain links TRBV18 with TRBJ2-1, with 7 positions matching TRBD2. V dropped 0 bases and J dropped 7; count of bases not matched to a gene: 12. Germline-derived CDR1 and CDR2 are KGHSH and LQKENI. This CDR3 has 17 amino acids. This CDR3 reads CASSPPSARERGNEQFF. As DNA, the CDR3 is TGTGCCAGCTCACCACCGTCGGCGCGGGAGAGAGGAAATGAGCAGTTCTTC.

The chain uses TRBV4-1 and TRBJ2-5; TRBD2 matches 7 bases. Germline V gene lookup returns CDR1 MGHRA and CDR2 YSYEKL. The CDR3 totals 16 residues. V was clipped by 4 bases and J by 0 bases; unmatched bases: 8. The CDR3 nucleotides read TGCGCCAGCAGCCCAGTTAGCGGGCGAGACCAAGAGACCCAGTACTTC. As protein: CASSPVSGRDQETQYF.

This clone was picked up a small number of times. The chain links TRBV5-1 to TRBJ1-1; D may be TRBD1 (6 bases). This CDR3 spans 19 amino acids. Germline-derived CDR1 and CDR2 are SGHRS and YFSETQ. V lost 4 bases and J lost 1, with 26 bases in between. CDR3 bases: TGCGCCAGCAGCCTGCGGGGGCCAGCATCACCCTCCCGGAACACTGAAGCTTTCTTT. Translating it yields CASSLRGPASPSRNTEAFF.

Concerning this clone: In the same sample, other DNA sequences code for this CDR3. The CDR3: CASSPGRDQPQHF. The CDR3 region has the DNA TGTGCCAGCTCACCGGGGAGGGATCAGCCCCAGCATTTT. The chain joins TRBV18 to TRBJ1-5, with unresolved D. The germline V and J ends were trimmed by 3 bases and 5 bases, with 8 bases remaining between them. CDR1 and CDR2 from the germline V gene are KGHSH and LQKENI. The length of the CDR3 is 13 residues.

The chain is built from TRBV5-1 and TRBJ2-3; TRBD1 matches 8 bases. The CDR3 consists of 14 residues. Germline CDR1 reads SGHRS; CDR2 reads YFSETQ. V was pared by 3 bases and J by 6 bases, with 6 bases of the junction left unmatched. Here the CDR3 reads CASSWGQAADTQYF. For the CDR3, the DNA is TGCGCCAGCAGCTGGGGACAGGCGGCCGATACGCAGTATTTT.

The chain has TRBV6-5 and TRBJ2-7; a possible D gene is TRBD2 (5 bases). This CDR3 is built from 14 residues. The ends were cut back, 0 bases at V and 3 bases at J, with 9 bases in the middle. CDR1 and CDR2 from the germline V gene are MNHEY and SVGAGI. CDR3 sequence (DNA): TGTGCCAGCAGTTACTCGCCGGGGTACTACGAGCAGTACTTC. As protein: CASSYSPGYYEQYF.

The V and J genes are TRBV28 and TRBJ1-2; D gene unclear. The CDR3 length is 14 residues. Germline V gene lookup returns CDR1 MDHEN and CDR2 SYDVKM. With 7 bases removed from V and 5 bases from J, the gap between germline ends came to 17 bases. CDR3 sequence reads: CASTPVGEPYGYTF. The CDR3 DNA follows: TGTGCCAGCACCCCGGTAGGAGAGCCATATGGCTACACCTTC.

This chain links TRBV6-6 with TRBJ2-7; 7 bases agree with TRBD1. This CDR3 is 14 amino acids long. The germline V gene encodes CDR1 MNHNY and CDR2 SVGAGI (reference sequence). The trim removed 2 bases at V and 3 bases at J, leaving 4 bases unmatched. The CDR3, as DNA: TGTGCCAGCAGTTACGGGACAGCCCACTACGAGCAGTACTTC. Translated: CASSYGTAHYEQYF.

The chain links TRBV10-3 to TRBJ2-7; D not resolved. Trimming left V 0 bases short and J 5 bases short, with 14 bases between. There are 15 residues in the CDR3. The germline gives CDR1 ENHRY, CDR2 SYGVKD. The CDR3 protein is CAISESMTTTHEQYF. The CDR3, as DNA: TGTGCCATCAGTGAGTCGATGACAACGACCCACGAGCAGTACTTC.

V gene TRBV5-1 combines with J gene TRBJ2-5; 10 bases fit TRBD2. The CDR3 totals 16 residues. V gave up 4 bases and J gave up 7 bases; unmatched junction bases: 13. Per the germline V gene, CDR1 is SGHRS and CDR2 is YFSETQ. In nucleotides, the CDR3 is TGCGCCAGCAGCCACCGATCACTAGCGGGGAAAGGGACCCAGTACTTC. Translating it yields CASSHRSLAGKGTQYF. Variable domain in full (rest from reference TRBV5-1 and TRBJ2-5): KAGVTQTPRYLIKTRGQQVTLSCSPISGHRSVSWYQQTPGQGLQFLFEYFSETQRNKGNFPGRFSGRQFSNSRSEMNVSTLELGDSALYLCASSHRSLAGKGTQYFGPGTRLLVL.

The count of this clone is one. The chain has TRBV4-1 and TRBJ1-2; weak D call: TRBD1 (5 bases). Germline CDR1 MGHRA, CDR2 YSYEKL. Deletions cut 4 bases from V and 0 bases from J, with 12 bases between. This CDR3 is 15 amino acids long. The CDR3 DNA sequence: TGCGCCAGCAGCCCCCATGGGGGGACTAACTATGGCTACACCTTC. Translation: CASSPHGGTNYGYTF.

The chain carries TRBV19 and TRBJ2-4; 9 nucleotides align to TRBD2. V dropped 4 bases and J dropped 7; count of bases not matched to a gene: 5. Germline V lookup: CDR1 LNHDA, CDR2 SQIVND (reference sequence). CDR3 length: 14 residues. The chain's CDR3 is CASSSGRAPNIQYF. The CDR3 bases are TGTGCCAGTAGTAGCGGGAGGGCCCCGAACATTCAGTACTTC. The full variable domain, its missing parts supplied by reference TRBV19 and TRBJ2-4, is DGGITQSPKYLFRKEGQNVTLSCEQNLNHDAMYWYRQDPGQGLRLIYYSQIVNDFQKGDIAEGYSVSREKKESFPLTVTSAQKNPTAFYLCASSSGRAPNIQYFGAGTRLSVL.